Sequencing of this T cell receptor (beta chain) was carried out in a study of cytomegalovirus exposure and HLA in healthy donors. Study-level points and caveats: There were 150 to 200 TCR beta chains listed as cytomegalovirus-associated. Presence/absence analyses assumed roughly uniform sequencing depth across donors.

The donors (healthy individuals) were bone marrow donors. Trimming shortened V by 5 bases and J by 2 bases, and 9 bases separated the two germline ends. CDR3 length equals 13 residues. CDR1 and CDR2 from the germline V gene are SGHTA and FQGTGA. Details on this clone: Its target is not known.

PCR involved 60 Vbeta and 13 Jbeta primers. The repertoire was sequenced with immunoSEQ multiplex PCR; TCRdb's copy has only in-frame clones and lacks some. The repertoire has about 150,000 clones, less than 85% of them found once; the top ten carry around 4.5%. The sequenced material came from PBMCs. The chain is built from TRBV7-3 and TRBJ2-5, with TRBD2 as a possible D gene (6 bases). This clonotype originated in a man younger than 35 in good health and CMV-seropositive. The CDR3 reads CASSPGTQETQYF. CDR3 DNA: TGTGCCAGCAGCCCCGGGACTCAAGAGACCCAGTACTTC. The entire variable domain, with the rest obtained from reference TRBV7-3 and TRBJ2-5, is as follows: GAGVSQTPSNKVTEKGKYVELRCDPISGHTALYWYRQSLGQGPEFLIYFQGTGAADDSGLPNDRFFAVRPEGSVSTLKIQRTERGDSAVYLCASSPGTQETQYFGPGTRLLVL.